This T cell receptor (beta chain) was observed in a study of T cells in Graves' hyperthyroidism and ophthalmopathy. CDR3 length equals 14 residues. V was pared by 3 bases and J by 3 bases, with 8 bases between. Per germline, CDR1 LNHDA and CDR2 SQIVND (reference sequence). Comments on this clonotype: Its target is unknown.

RNA transcripts were the template for amplifying TCR beta CDR3 regions. The TCR CDR3 first-round RT-PCR relied on the HTBI primer set. TCRdb reanalysed the multiplex PCR reads using MiXCR and keeps one entry per CDR3 protein. Of a few hundred thousand distinct CDR3 sequences listed, around 13% are singletons. Study-level results: Before onset, by a median of approximately 5.9 months, the model predicted ophthalmopathy. In the blood, most expanded thyroid clonotypes above 0.001 appeared as well.

Sample: blood. The sequence was collected from a woman aged 40 to 50 with Graves' hyperthyroidism. V is TRBV19 and J is TRBJ2-2; no definite D call. CDR3 coding DNA: TGTGCCAGTAGTATGAAGGAAGACACCGGGGAGCTGTTTTTT. This encodes CASSMKEDTGELFF.